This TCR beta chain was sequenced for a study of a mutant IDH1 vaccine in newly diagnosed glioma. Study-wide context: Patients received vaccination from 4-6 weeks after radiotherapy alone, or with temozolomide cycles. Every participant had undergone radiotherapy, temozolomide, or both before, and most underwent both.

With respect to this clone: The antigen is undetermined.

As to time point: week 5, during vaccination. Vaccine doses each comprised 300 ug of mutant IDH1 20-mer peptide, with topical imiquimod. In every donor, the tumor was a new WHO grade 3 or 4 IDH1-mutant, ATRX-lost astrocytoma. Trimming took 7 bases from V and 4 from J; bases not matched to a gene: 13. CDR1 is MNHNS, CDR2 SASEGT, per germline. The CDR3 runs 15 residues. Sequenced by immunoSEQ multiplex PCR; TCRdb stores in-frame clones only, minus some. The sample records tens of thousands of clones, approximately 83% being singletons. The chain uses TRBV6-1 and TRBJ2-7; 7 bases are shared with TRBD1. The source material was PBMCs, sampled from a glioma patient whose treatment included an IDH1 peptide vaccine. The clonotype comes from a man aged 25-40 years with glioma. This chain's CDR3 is CASILSWDRPYEQYF. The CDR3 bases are TGTGCCAGCATCTTAAGTTGGGACAGACCTTACGAGCAGTACTTC.